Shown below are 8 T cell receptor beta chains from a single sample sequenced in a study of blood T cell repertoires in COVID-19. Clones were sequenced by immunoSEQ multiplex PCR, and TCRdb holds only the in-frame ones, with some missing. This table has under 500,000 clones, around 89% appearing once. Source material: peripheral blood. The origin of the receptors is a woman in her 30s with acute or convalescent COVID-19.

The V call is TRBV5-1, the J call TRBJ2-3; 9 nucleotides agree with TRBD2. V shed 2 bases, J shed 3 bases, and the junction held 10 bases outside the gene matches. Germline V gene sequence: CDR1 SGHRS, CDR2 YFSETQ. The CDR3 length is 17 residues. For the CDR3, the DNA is TGCGCCAGCAGCTTTATTGCGGGGGGGCCAAGTACAGATACGCAGTATTTT. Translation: CASSFIAGGPSTDTQYF.

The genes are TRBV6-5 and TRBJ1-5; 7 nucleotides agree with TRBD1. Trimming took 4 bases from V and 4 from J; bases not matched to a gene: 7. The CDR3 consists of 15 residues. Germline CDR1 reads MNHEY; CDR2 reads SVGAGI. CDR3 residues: CASSLDRNQNQPQHF. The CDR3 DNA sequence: TGTGCCAGCAGTTTGGACAGGAACCAAAATCAGCCCCAGCATTTT.

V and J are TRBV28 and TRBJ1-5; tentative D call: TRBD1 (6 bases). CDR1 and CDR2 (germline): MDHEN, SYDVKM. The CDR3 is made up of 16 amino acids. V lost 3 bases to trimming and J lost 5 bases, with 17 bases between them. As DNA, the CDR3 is TGTGCCAGCAGTTTTTCAGGGGCCAAGGGGTATCAGCCCCAGCATTTT. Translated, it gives CASSFSGAKGYQPQHF.

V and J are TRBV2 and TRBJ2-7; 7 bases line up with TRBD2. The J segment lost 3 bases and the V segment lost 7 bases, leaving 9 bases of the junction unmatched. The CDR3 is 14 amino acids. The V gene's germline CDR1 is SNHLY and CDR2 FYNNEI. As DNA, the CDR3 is TGTGCCAGCAAAGCGGGGATTTATAGCTACGAGCAGTACTTC. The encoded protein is CASKAGIYSYEQYF.

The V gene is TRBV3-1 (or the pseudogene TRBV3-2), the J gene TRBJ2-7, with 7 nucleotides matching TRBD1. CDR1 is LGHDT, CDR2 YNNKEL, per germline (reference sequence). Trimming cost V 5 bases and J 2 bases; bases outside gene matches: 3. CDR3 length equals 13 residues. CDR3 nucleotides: TGTGCCAGCAGCTTCGGGACAGCCTACGAGCAGTACTTC. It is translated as CASSFGTAYEQYF.

The DNA of the CDR3 is TGTGCCAGCAGCTTAGCCAGGGCTCGGGAGACCCAGTACTTC. Its protein is CASSLARARETQYF. The rearrangement uses TRBV11-2 and TRBJ2-5; tentatively, D is TRBD1 (5 bases). Trimming stripped 1 base from V and 5 bases from J, with 11 bases between. The CDR3 runs to 14 residues. Looked up from germline, CDR1 is SGHAT and CDR2 is FQNNGV.

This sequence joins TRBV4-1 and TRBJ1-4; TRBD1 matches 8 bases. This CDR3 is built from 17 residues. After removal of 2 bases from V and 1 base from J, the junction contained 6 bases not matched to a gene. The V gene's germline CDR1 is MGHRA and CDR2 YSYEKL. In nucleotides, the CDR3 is TGCGCCAGCAGCCAACTCCAGGGGGCGCGAACTAATGAAAAACTGTTTTTT. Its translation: CASSQLQGARTNEKLFF.

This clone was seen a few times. The CDR3 region is CASSSTRIAEAFF. DNA for the CDR3: TGTGCCAGCAGCTCCACGAGGATCGCTGAAGCTTTCTTT. The rearrangement joins TRBV7-2 to TRBJ1-1; D remains ambiguous. V lost 4 bases and J 6 bases, leaving 12 bases between the germline ends. The germline V gene has CDR1 SGHTA and CDR2 FQGNSA. The CDR3 spans 13 residues.